This is a list of T cell receptor beta chains from one sample in a study of cytomegalovirus exposure and HLA in healthy donors. TCRdb's table, derived via immunoSEQ multiplex PCR, lists solely in-frame clones and lacks some. The profile shows 100,000 to 150,000 clones, 80% of them singletons. Material for sequencing was PBMCs. The receptor source for this set is a young man in good health and CMV-seropositive. The CDR3 runs from the conserved cysteine through the conserved F or W. D genes are given only for firm matches. Expanded clones get a size class; other rows say once, few or many, or leave the size out.

abundance,v_gene,d_gene,j_gene,CDR3nt,CDR3aa
NA,TRBV30,NA,TRBJ2-5,TGTGCCTGGATGCAGCGTAAAGAGACCCAGTACTTC,CAWMQRKETQYF
NA,TRBV11-2,NA,TRBJ2-6,TGTGCCAGCAGCCCGGAGACAGTTTCTGGGGCCAACGTCCTGACTTTC,CASSPETVSGANVLTF
NA,TRBV5-6,NA,TRBJ2-3,TGTGCCAGCAGCATAAGCACAGATACGCAGTATTTT,CASSISTDTQYF
NA,TRBV5-8,NA,TRBJ1-5,TGTGCCAGCAGCACTTACCAGGGTGGAATTTATCAGCCCCAGCATTTT,CASSTYQGGIYQPQHF
few,TRBV29-1,NA,TRBJ2-3,TGCATGGTTTGGAGGGATACAGATACGCAGTATTTT,CMVWRDTDTQYF
NA,TRBV10-3,TRBD2,TRBJ2-5,TGTGCCATCAGTGAGTCGGCGGGGGGAAGGGGGGAGACCCAGTACTTC,CAISESAGGRGETQYF
few,TRBV6-5,TRBD2,TRBJ2-3,TGTGCCAGCAGTTACACTAGCGGGGGGGCAGATACGCAGTATTTT,CASSYTSGGADTQYF
NA,TRBV19,TRBD1,TRBJ2-7,TGTGCCAGTAGTATAGGTGGGACAGGCAACGAGCAGTACTTC,CASSIGGTGNEQYF
NA,TRBV7-9,NA,TRBJ1-3,TGTGCCAGCAGCTTACCGACAGGAAACACCATATATTTT,CASSLPTGNTIYF
NA,TRBV5-4,TRBD1,TRBJ1-2,TGTGCCAGCAGCCTGAAAGGGACAGGGGCCTATGGCTACACCTTC,CASSLKGTGAYGYTF
NA,TRBV6-6,TRBD1,TRBJ1-1,TGTGCCACCCAGGGGGCAGGTAGGAACACTGAAGCTTTCTTT,CATQGAGRNTEAFF
NA,TRBV2,NA,TRBJ1-1,TGTGCCAGCAGTGAAGCGGCGGGTGAGAGCACTGAAGCTTTCTTT,CASSEAAGESTEAFF
NA,TRBV6-1,TRBD1,TRBJ2-7,TGTGCCAGCAGTGAAGATGACAGGGGATACGAGCAGTACTTC,CASSEDDRGYEQYF
few,TRBV19,NA,TRBJ2-7,TGTGCCAGTAGTATGTCGGGGAGCGAGCAGTACTTC,CASSMSGSEQYF
NA,TRBV6-4,TRBD1,TRBJ2-5,TGTGCCAGCAGCGAACAGGGGTTGGGGACCCAGTACTTC,CASSEQGLGTQYF
once,TRBV5-4,NA,TRBJ2-1,TGTGCCAGCAGCCTGACAGGACCCAGCTCCTACAATGAGCAGTTCTTC,CASSLTGPSSYNEQFF
NA,TRBV27,NA,TRBJ1-4,TGTGCCAGCAGCGCCGGGACACAAAATGAAAAACTGTTTTTT,CASSAGTQNEKLFF
NA,TRBV5-5,TRBD2,TRBJ2-2,TGTGCCAGCAGCACCCCTAGCGGGGAGAACACCGGGGAGCTGTTTTTT,CASSTPSGENTGELFF
few,TRBV2,NA,TRBJ1-4,TGTGCCAGCAGTGATCTAGGGGGAAAACTGTTTTTT,CASSDLGGKLFF
NA,TRBV2,TRBD1,TRBJ1-2,TGTGCCAGCAGTTGGACAGGGGGAAACTATGGCTACACCTTC,CASSWTGGNYGYTF
NA,TRBV29-1,TRBD1,TRBJ2-7,TGCAGCGTACAGACAGGGAGCTCCTACGAGCAGTACTTC,CSVQTGSSYEQYF
few,TRBV23-1,TRBD1,TRBJ2-3,TGCGCCAGCAGTCAGTCGGATGGACAGGCGGCTAGCACAGATACGCAGTATTTT,CASSQSDGQAASTDTQYF
NA,TRBV6-1,NA,TRBJ2-3,TGTGCCAGCAGTAGGACAGCTAGCACAGATACGCAGTATTTT,CASSRTASTDTQYF
NA,TRBV12-5,NA,TRBJ1-1,TGTGCTAGTGTCCCCGGGGGGGGCCTGACTGAAGCTTTCTTT,CASVPGGGLTEAFF
NA,TRBV7-3,TRBD1,TRBJ1-1,TGTGCCAGCAGCCTGACAGGGGTAAACACTGAAGCTTTCTTT,CASSLTGVNTEAFF
NA,TRBV5-1,TRBD2,TRBJ2-2,TGCGCCAGCAGCCCAAGTCCGGGACTAGCGGGGACCGGGGAGCTGTTTTTT,CASSPSPGLAGTGELFF
once,TRBV7-9,TRBD1,TRBJ1-2,TGTGCCAGCAGCCCCGGGACAGCAGGCTATGGCTACACCTTC,CASSPGTAGYGYTF
NA,TRBV7-3,NA,TRBJ1-1,TGTGCCAGCAGCTTGGGTGAGCGCCCTGAAGCTTTCTTT,CASSLGERPEAFF
NA,TRBV5-1,TRBD1,TRBJ1-2,TGCGCCAGCAGCGGACAGGGGGCTGCGGATGGCTACACCTTC,CASSGQGAADGYTF
NA,TRBV10-3,TRBD1,TRBJ2-2,TGTGCCATCAGTGTGAGGGGGCCGGACACCGGGGAGCTGTTTTTT,CAISVRGPDTGELFF
NA,TRBV18,TRBD2,TRBJ2-7,TGTGCCAGCTCCCCACTAGCGGCCGAGCAGTACTTC,CASSPLAAEQYF
NA,TRBV9,TRBD2,TRBJ2-5,TGTGCCAGCAGCTTCCGAGCGGTTCGGGGGGAGATCCAGTACTTC,CASSFRAVRGEIQYF
NA,TRBV29-1,TRBD1,TRBJ2-5,TGCAGCGTTGCGGGACAGGGGGTGGAGACCCAGTACTTC,CSVAGQGVETQYF
NA,TRBV28,NA,TRBJ1-1,TGTGCCAGCAGTTTAAGCTCTCCGAACGGGAACACTGAAGCTTTCTTT,CASSLSSPNGNTEAFF
NA,TRBV5-1,NA,TRBJ2-5,TGCGCCAGCAGCTTGTCGTCTGGGGTGGGAGGAACCCAGTACTTC,CASSLSSGVGGTQYF
few,TRBV29-1,NA,TRBJ2-1,TGCAGCGTTGACACAGGGCTTGGGGATGAGCAGTTCTTC,CSVDTGLGDEQFF
medium-sized,TRBV25-1,TRBD1,TRBJ1-6,TGTGCCAGCAGTGGGACAGGGTATAGTTCACCCCTCCACTTT,CASSGTGYSSPLHF
NA,TRBV5-6,NA,TRBJ2-7,TGTGCCAGCAGCTTGAATTGGGGGCCCTACGAGCAGTACTTC,CASSLNWGPYEQYF
NA,TRBV6-5,NA,TRBJ1-4,TGTGCCAGCAGCACCCGCCCCCCCGGGGGTGAAAAACTGTTTTTT,CASSTRPPGGEKLFF
NA,TRBV19,NA,TRBJ2-7,TGTGCCAGTAGTAAAGGGCAGGGTAGGGGCTACGAGCAGTACTTC,CASSKGQGRGYEQYF
NA,TRBV7-3,NA,TRBJ1-6,TGTGCCAGCAGCTTAACGACTTTTTCACCCCTCCACTTT,CASSLTTFSPLHF
NA,TRBV27,TRBD1,TRBJ2-7,TGTGCCAGCGGCCCCCGGGGACAGTTCTACGAGCAGTACTTC,CASGPRGQFYEQYF
few,TRBV5-1,TRBD1,TRBJ2-5,TGCGCCAGCAGCCCCCGGGACAGGGAACAGACCCAGTACTTC,CASSPRDREQTQYF
NA,TRBV6-5,TRBD1,TRBJ1-4,TGTGCCAGCAGCCTCCTTATGACAGGGGGTCAACTGTTTTTT,CASSLLMTGGQLFF
NA,TRBV7-8,TRBD2,TRBJ2-5,TGTGCCAGCAGGGGGGGACTAGCGGGGTACCAAGAGACCCAGTACTTC,CASRGGLAGYQETQYF
NA,TRBV28,TRBD1,TRBJ1-5,TGTGCCAGCAGTCTCCCACGACAGGGGATTAGCAATCAGCCCCAGCATTTT,CASSLPRQGISNQPQHF
NA,TRBV6-5,NA,TRBJ1-4,TGTGCCAGCATGGCGAGGGCTGAAGGAAAACTGTTTTTT,CASMARAEGKLFF
NA,TRBV10-2,NA,TRBJ2-3,TGCGCCAGCAGTGATCGGGGAGATACGCAGTATTTT,CASSDRGDTQYF
NA,TRBV5-1,NA,TRBJ2-1,TGCGCCAGCAGCTTGGTGACTGACAATGAGCAGTTCTTC,CASSLVTDNEQFF
once,TRBV6-6,TRBD2,TRBJ2-7,TGTGCCAGCAGGCCTGCACTAGCGGGGAGCTACGAGCAGTACTTC,CASRPALAGSYEQYF
NA,TRBV5-1,NA,TRBJ2-5,TGCGCCAGCAGCGTGGACGGAGAGACCCAGTACTTC,CASSVDGETQYF